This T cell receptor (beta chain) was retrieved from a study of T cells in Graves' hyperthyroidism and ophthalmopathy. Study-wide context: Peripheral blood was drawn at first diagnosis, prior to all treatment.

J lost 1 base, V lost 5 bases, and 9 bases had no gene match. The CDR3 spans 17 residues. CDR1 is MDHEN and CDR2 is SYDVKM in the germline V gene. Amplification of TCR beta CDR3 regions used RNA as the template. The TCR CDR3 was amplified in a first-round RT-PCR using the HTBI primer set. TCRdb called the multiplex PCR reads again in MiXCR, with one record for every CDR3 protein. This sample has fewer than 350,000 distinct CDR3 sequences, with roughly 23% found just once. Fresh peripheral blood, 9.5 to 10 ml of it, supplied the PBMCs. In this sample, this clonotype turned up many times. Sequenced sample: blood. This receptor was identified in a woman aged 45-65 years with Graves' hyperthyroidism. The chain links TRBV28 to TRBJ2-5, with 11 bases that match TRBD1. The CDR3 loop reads CASSDPRGTGGQETQYF. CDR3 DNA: TGTGCCAGCAGTGACCCCCGCGGGACAGGGGGCCAAGAGACCCAGTACTTC.